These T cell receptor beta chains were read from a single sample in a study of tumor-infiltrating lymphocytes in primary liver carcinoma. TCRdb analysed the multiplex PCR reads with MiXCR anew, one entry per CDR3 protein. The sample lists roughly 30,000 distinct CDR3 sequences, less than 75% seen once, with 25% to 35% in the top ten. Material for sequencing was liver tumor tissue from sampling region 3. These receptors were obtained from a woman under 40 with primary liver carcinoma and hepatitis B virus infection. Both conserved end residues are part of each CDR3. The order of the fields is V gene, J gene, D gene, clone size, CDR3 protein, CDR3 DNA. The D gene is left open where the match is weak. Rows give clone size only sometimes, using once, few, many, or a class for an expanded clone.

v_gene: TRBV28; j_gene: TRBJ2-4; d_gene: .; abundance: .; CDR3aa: CVSCFDKNIQYF; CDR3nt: TGTGTCAGCTGTTTCGATAAAAACATTCAGTACTTC
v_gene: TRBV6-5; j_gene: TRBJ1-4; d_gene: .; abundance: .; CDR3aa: CANSHPTTYRAVEKPFF; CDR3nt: TGTGCCAACAGTCACCCAACCACTTACAGGGCTGTAGAAAAACCGTTTTTT
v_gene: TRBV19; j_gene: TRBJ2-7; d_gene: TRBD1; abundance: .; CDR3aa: CASSIMGQGAGGQYF; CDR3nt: TGTGCCAGTAGTATAATGGGACAGGGGGCGGGTGGGCAGTACTTC
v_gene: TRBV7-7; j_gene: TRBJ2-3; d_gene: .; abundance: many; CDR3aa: CASSLGLSTDTQYF; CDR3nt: TGTGCTAGCAGCTTAGGGCTTAGCACAGATACGCAGTATTTT
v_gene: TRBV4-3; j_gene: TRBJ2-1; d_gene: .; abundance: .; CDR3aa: CAGSQDAGNAYNEQFF; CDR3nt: TGCGCCGGCAGCCAAGATGCGGGAAACGCCTACAATGAGCAGTTCTTC
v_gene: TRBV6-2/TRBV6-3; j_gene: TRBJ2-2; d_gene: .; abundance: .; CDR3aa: CASSYSYGQTTRDFAF; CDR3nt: TGTGCCAGCAGTTACTCATATGGACAGACCACCAGGGATTTTGCTTTT
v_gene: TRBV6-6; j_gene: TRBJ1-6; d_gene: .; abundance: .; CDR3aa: CASGYTGMDSSLHF; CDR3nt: TGTGCCAGCGGTTATACAGGGATGGATTCATCACTCCACTTT
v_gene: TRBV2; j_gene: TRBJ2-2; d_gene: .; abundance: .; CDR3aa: CDSSEMGYKGIGELFF; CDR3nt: TGTGACAGCAGTGAAATGGGATATAAAGGTATCGGGGAGCTGTTTTTT
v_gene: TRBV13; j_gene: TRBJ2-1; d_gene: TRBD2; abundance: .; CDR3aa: CASNSSGRVVNEQFF; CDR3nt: TGTGCCAGCAACTCTAGCGGGAGGGTCGTGAATGAGCAGTTCTTC
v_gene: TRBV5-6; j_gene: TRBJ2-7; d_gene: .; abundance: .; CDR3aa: CASSLRVGLSQYF; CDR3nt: TGTGCTAGCAGCTTACGGGTAGGGCTATCGCAGTACTTC
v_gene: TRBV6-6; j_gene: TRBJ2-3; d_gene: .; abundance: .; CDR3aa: CASYGRDMQYF; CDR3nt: TGTGCCAGTTACGGGCGGGATATGCAGTATTTT
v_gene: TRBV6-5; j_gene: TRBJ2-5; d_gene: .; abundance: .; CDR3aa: CANTPTGTRTHYF; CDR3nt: TGTGCCAACACCCCCACAGGGACCAGGACCCACTACTTC
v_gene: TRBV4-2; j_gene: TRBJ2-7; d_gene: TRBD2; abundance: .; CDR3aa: CASSQEHLGRGELREQYF; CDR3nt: TGTGCCAGCAGCCAGGAACACCTAGGACGGGGGGAACTGCGCGAGCAGTACTTC
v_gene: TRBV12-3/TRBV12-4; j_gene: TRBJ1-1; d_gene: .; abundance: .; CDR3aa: CACSRLVTEAFF; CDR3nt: TGTGCCTGCAGTCGACTGGTCACTGAAGCTTTCTTT
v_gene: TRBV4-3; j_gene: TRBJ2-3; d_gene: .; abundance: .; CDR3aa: CASSHNGVGGFTDTQYF; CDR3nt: TGCGCCAGCAGCCATAACGGGGTAGGAGGGTTCACAGATACGCAGTATTTT
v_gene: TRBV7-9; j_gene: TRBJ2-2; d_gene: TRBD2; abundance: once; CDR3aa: CTISQLTKLAGVNTGELFF; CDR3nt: TGTACCATCAGCCAACTGACCAAACTAGCGGGGGTGAACACCGGGGAGCTGTTTTTT
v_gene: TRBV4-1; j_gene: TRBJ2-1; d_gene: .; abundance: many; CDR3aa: CASSQDSAGYLEQFF; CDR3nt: TGCGCCAGCAGCCAAGATTCGGCAGGGTACCTTGAGCAGTTCTTC
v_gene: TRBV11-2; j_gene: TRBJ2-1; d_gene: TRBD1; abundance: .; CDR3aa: CASSYRGTDNEQLF; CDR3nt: TGTGCCAGCAGCTACCGAGGGACAGACAATGAGCAGCTCTTC
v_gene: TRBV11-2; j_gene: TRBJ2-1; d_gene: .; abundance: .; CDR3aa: CASSFESRDYNEQFF; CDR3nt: TGTGCCAGTAGCTTTGAGAGCAGAGATTACAATGAGCAGTTCTTC
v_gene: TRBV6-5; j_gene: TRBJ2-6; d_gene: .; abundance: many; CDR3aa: CASSYDTGPSGANVLTF; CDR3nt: TGTGCCAGCAGTTACGATACGGGTCCTTCTGGGGCCAACGTCCTGACTTTC
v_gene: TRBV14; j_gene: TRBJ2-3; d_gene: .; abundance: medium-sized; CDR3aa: CASSQVYADTQYF; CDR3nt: TGTGCCAGCAGCCAAGTCTATGCAGATACGCAGTATTTT
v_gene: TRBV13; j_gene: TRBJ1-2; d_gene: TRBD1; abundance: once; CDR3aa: CVSSSTTGRYGYTF; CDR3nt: TGTGTTAGCAGCTCGACGACAGGGAGGTATGGCTACACCTTC
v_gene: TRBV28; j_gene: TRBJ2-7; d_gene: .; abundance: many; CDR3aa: CASSPRQNSYEQYF; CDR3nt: TGTGCCAGCAGCCCCAGACAGAATTCCTACGAGCAGTACTTC
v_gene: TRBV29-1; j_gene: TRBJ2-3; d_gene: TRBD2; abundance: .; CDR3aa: CSVENQRGSIETQYF; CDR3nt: TGCAGCGTTGAAAACCAGCGGGGCTCCATAGAAACGCAGTATTTT
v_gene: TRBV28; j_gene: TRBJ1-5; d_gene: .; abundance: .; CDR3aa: CARRVGGRGNQPQHF; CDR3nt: TGTGCCAGGAGGGTGGGGGGCCGAGGCAATCAGCCCCAGCATTTT
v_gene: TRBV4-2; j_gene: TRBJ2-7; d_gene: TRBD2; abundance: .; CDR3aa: CASGQAAGREMYKQYF; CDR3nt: TGTGCCAGCGGCCAAGCCGCCGGGCGGGAGATGTACAAGCAGTACTTC
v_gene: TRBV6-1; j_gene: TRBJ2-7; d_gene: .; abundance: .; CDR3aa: CASSDSLKGAVRGYEQYF; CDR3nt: TGTGCCAGCAGTGATAGCCTGAAGGGAGCGGTGAGGGGCTATGAGCAGTACTTC
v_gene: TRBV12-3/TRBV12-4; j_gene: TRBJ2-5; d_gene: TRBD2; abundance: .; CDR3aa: CASSLAGFPRVTQYF; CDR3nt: TGTGCCAGTAGCTTAGCGGGATTTCCCCGGGTGACCCAGTACTTC
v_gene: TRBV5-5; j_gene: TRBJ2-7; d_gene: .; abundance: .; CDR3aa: CVSSLKGRAHSSYEQYF; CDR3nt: TGTGTCAGCAGCTTGAAGGGCAGGGCGCACAGTTCCTACGAGCAGTACTTC
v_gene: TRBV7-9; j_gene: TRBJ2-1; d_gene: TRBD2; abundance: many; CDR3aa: CASSLVFGGSSYNEQFF; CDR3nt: TGTGCCAGCAGCTTAGTTTTTGGCGGGAGCTCCTACAATGAGCAGTTCTTC
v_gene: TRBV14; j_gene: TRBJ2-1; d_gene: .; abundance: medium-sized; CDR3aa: CASSQDYFYEQFF; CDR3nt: TGTGCCAGCAGCCAAGATTATTTCTATGAGCAGTTCTTC
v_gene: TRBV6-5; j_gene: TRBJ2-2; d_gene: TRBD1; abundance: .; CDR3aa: CSSSPLTGLTGELFF; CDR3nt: TGTTCCAGCAGTCCGCTGACAGGGCTCACCGGGGAGCTGTTTTTT
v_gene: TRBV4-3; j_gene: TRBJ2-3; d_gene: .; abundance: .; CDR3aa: CASSQSVWLGGLDDTQYF; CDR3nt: TGCGCCAGCAGCCAGTCGGTCTGGCTGGGTGGTCTTGATGATACGCAGTATTTT
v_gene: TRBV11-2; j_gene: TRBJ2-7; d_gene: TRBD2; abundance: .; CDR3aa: CASSLSSGSVYEQYF; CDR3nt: TGTGCCAGCAGCTTAAGTAGCGGGAGTGTCTACGAGCAGTACTTC
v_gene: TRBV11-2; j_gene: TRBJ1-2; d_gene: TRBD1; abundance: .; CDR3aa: CTSSTGGTVVGYTF; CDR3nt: TGTACCAGCAGCACAGGGGGTACAGTCGTTGGCTACACCTTC
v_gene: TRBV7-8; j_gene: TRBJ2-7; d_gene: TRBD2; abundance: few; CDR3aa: CASSPLLAGEGFGQYF; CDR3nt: TGTGCCAGCAGCCCATTACTAGCGGGCGAAGGCTTCGGGCAGTACTTC
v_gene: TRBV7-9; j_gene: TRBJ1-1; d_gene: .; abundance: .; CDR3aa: CASSLGLPDGVAFF; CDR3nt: TGTGCCAGCAGCTTAGGGCTTCCGGACGGCGTAGCTTTCTTT
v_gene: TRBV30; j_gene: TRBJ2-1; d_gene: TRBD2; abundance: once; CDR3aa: CACSVAGATYNEQFF; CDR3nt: TGTGCCTGCAGTGTAGCGGGAGCCACCTACAATGAGCAGTTCTTC
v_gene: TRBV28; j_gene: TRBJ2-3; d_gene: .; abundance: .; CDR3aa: CASRGRYGTPKADTQYF; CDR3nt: TGTGCCAGCAGAGGACGGTACGGGACTCCTAAGGCAGATACGCAGTATTTT
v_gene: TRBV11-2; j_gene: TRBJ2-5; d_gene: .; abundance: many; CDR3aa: CASARGEGSIETQYF; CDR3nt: TGTGCCAGCGCCAGAGGAGAGGGGAGTATCGAGACCCAGTACTTC
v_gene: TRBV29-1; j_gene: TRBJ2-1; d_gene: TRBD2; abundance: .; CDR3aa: CSAAGLAGYNEQPF; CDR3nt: TGCAGCGCCGCCGGACTAGCGGGCTACAACGAGCAGCCCTTC
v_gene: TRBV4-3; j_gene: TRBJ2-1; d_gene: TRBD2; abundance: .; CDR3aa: CDSSQDWDYPYNEQFF; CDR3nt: TGCGATAGCAGCCAAGATTGGGACTACCCCTACAATGAACAGTTCTTC
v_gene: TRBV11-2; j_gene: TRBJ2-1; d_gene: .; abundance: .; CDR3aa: CASSRDSRYRVQSF; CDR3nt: TGTGCCAGCAGTCGGGACTCGAGGTATAGGGTGCAGTCCTTC
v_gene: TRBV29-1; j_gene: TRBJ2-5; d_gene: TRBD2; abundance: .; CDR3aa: CSADYPSGSETQYF; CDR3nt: TGCAGCGCTGATTATCCTAGCGGGAGTGAGACCCAGTATTTC
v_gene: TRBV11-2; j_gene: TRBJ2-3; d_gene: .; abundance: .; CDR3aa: CASSLGRLTYTSDTQYF; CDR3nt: TGTGCCAGTAGCTTAGGGCGACTAACGTACACGTCAGATACGCAGTATTTT
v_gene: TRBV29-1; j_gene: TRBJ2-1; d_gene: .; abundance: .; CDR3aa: CSVENRFHYNEQSF; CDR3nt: TGCAGCGTTGAGAACAGGTTTCACTACAATGAGCAGTCCTTC
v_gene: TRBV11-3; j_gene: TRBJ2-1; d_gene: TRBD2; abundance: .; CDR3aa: CASSRLAGGRYVQFF; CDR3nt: TGTGCCAGCAGCCGACTAGCGGGAGGGCGTTATGTGCAGTTCTTC
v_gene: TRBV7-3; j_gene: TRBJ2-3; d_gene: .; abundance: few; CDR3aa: CASSPYKGSTDTQYF; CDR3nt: TGCGCCAGCAGCCCCTATAAAGGCAGCACAGATACGCAGTATTTT
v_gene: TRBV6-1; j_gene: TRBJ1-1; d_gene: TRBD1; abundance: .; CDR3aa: CASRRDRVGELNTEAFF; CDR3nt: TGTGCCAGCAGGAGAGACAGGGTAGGAGAACTGAACACTGAAGCTTTCTTT
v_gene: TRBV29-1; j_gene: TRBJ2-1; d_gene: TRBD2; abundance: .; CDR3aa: CSAESGTSINEQFF; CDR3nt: TGCAGCGCCGAATCCGGGACTAGCATCAATGAGCAGTTCTTC
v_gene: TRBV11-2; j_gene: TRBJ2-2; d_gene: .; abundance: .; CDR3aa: CASSYWSGELFF; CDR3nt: TGTGCCAGCAGCTACTGGAGCGGGGAGCTGTTTTTT
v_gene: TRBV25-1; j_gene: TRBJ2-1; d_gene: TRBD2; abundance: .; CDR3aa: CASSGIHIIAGADIEHFF; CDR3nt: TGTGCCAGCAGTGGTATCCACATCATAGCGGGAGCGGACATTGAGCACTTCTTC
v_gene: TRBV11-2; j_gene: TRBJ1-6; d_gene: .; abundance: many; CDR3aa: CATSLETGGNSPLHF; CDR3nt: TGTGCCACCAGCTTAGAAACAGGAGGCAATTCACCCCTCCACTTT
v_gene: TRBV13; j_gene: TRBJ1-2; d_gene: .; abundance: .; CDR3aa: CASSHRDGHGYGYTF; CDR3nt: TGTGCCAGCAGTCACCGTGACGGACACGGCTATGGCTACACCTTC
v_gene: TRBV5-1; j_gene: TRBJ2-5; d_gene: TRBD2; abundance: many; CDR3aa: CASSWEGRGAQETHYF; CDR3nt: TGCGCCAGCAGCTGGGAGGGGAGAGGGGCACAAGAGACCCACTACTTC